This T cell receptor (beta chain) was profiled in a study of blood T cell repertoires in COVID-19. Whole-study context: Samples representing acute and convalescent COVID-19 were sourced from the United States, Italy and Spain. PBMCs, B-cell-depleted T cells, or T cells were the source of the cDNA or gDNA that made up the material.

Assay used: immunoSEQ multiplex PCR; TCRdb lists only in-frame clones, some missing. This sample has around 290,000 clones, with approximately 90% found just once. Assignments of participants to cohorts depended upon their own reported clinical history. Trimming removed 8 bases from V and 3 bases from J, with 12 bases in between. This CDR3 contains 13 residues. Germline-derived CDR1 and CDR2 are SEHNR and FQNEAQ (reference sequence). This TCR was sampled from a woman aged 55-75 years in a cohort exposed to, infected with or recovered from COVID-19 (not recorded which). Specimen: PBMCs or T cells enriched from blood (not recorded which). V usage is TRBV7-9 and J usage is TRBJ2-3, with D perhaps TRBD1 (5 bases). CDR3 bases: TGTGCCAGCCTACAGGCGGTGACAGATACGCAGTATTTT. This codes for CASLQAVTDTQYF.